The T cell receptor (beta chain) described here comes from a study of blood T cells in healthy people across ages. CDR3 length equals 14 residues. Germline V gene sequence: CDR1 MDHEN, CDR2 SYDVKM. This clonotype was seen only a few times. Combining a sample-barcoded 5' primer with a J-beta primer mix, a second PCR ran for about 6 to 11 cycles. TCRdb called the 5' RACE reads again in MiXCR, with one record for every CDR3 protein. The profile shows hundreds of thousands of distinct CDR3 sequences, 24% of them singletons. These data are also associated with another study on T cells of mothers and their children.

The rearrangement links TRBV28 to TRBJ2-5; no clear D. Judging by the DNA end, TRBJ2-1 fits better; the J call may be wrong. The sequenced sample consisted of blood. This clonotype originated in a boy aged 5-17 years in good health. The CDR3 bases are TGTGCCAGCAGTTTTCGTGGGTGGCTGAATGAGCAGTTCTTC. This codes for CASSFRGWLNEQFF.